The 2 T cell receptor beta chains given below trace back to one sample, sequenced in a study of blood T cells in healthy people across ages. Then a second PCR, running about 6 to 11 cycles, was carried out with a sample-barcoded 5' primer and a J-beta primer mix. MiXCR, run by TCRdb on the 5' RACE reads, gives a single entry per CDR3 protein. The repertoire includes fewer than 2,000,000 distinct CDR3 sequences, roughly 43% of them detected once, and under 25% sits in the top ten. The sequenced material came from blood. The receptors stem from a human donor in good health.

This chain joins TRBV5-1 and TRBJ1-1, with D possibly matching TRBD1 (5 bases). The CDR3 is 15 amino acids. CDR1 SGHRS and CDR2 YFSETQ come from the germline V gene. V dropped 5 bases and J dropped 1 base, with 15 bases sitting between them. CDR3 residues: CASRQPGGENTEAFF. CDR3 coding DNA: TGCGCCAGCAGGCAGCCGGGAGGGGAGAACACTGAAGCTTTCTTT.

The genes are TRBV7-2 and TRBJ1-2; no firm D call. Germline V gives CDR1 SGHTA, CDR2 FQGNSA. This CDR3 spans 14 amino acids. Trimming stripped 1 base from V and 8 bases from J, with 14 bases between. As DNA, the CDR3 is TGTGCCAGCAGCTTAGATCGCAGCTCTGGGGGCTACACCTTC. The encoded protein is CASSLDRSSGGYTF.